These 25 T cell receptor beta chains originate from one sample sequenced in a study of memory CD4+ T cells and cytomegalovirus serostatus. The sort gate was single viable CD3+CD4+CD8-CD45RO+ cells for memory CD4+ T cells. TCRdb's copy holds only in-frame clones and misses some; the assay was immunoSEQ multiplex PCR. The sample holds roughly 50,000 clones, around 80% seen once. Sequenced input: memory CD4+ T cells from blood. These TCRs come from an adult in good health and CMV-seronegative.

Details on this clone: Within the sample, other DNA sequences also encode this same CDR3. This chain uses TRBV7-2 with TRBJ2-3; tentative D call: TRBD2 (6 bases). The V end was cut by 4 bases, the J end by 0 bases, with 11 bases between. Germline-derived CDR1 and CDR2 are SGHTA and FQGNSA. This CDR3 is built from 15 residues. The CDR3 loop reads CASSSDYLSTDTQYF. The CDR3 nucleotides are TGTGCCAGCAGCTCGGACTACCTTAGCACAGATACGCAGTATTTT.

This chain links TRBV5-4 with TRBJ1-2; 9 bases are shared with TRBD1. The CDR3 loop spans 15 amino acids. Germline V gene data show CDR1 as SGHNT and CDR2 as YYREEE (reference sequence). The junction had 11 bases not matched to a gene; V was cut back by 4 bases and J by 7 bases. The CDR3, as DNA: TGTGCCAGCAGCGACACAGGGGGCGGGTATCGTGGCTACACCTTC. Amino acids: CASSDTGGGYRGYTF.

This clone turned up a few times. This chain joins TRBV5-4 and TRBJ2-7; 8 positions agree with TRBD1. Germline CDR1 is SGHNT and CDR2 is YYREEE (reference sequence). The CDR3 runs 13 residues. V shed 0 bases, J shed 4 bases, and the junction held 0 bases outside the gene matches. The CDR3 coding sequence is TGTGCCAGCAGCTTGGACAGGGGGTACGAGCAGTACTTC. It encodes CASSLDRGYEQYF.

This clone was detected only once. V and J are TRBV11-2 and TRBJ2-2, with D possibly TRBD1 on 6 matching bases. This CDR3 region has 15 residues. Deletions cut 3 bases from V and 4 bases from J, with 12 bases between. CDR1 is SGHAT, CDR2 FQNNGV, per germline. CDR3 nucleotides: TGTGCCAGCAGCTTTAGCCAGGGGTTCACCGGGGAGCTGTTTTTT. Amino acid sequence: CASSFSQGFTGELFF.

The rearrangement links TRBV19 to TRBJ1-5; the D gene is possibly TRBD1 (5 bases). Germline lookup yields CDR1 LNHDA and CDR2 SQIVND (reference sequence). This CDR3 is 17 amino acids long. V lost 3 bases and J 4 bases, leaving 19 bases between the germline ends. The CDR3 protein is CASSMNKGRDGNQPQHF. CDR3 nucleotides: TGTGCCAGTAGTATGAATAAGGGCAGGGATGGGAATCAGCCCCAGCATTTT.

V gene TRBV6-1 combines with J gene TRBJ1-1; D possibly corresponds to TRBD1 (5 bases). CDR3 length: 14 residues. CDR1 is MNHNS and CDR2 is SASEGT in the germline V gene. Trimming left V 3 bases short and J 5 bases short, with 13 bases between. The CDR3 DNA reads as TGTGCCAGCAGTGAGTTAGGGGAGGGGACTGAAGCTTTCTTT. As protein: CASSELGEGTEAFF.

This chain connects TRBV9 to TRBJ1-1; D uncertain. Trimming pared 3 bases from V and 8 bases from J, leaving 11 bases between. The CDR3 is made up of 12 amino acids. Germline V gene data show CDR1 as SGDLS and CDR2 as YYNGEE. The CDR3: CASSETTTEAFF. The CDR3 region has the DNA TGTGCCAGCAGCGAGACCACGACAGAAGCTTTCTTT.

The genes are TRBV27 and TRBJ2-6; 7 bases line up with TRBD2. There are 18 residues in the CDR3. V gave up 3 bases and J gave up 2 bases; unmatched junction bases: 10. The germline gives CDR1 MNHEY, CDR2 SMNVEV (reference sequence). CDR3 region: CASSFLRGGSPGANVLTF. In DNA form, the CDR3 reads TGTGCCAGCAGTTTTTTGAGGGGCGGGAGTCCTGGGGCCAACGTCCTGACTTTC.

This chain uses TRBV9 with TRBJ1-1; possibly TRBD1 for D (6 bases). The CDR3 is 16 amino acids. Deletions cut 0 bases from V and 2 bases from J, with 14 bases between. The germline CDR1 and CDR2 sequences are SGDLS and YYNGEE. The CDR3 nucleotides read TGTGCCAGCAGCGTAGGAGCAGGGGTTGGAAACACTGAAGCTTTCTTT. Translated, it gives CASSVGAGVGNTEAFF.

The J gene is TRBJ2-7, the V gene TRBV7-2; D may correspond to TRBD1 or TRBD2 (5 bases each). This CDR3 spans 15 amino acids. Germline CDR1 and CDR2: SGHTA and FQGNSA. V lost 5 bases, J lost 2 bases, and 16 bases lay in between. As DNA, the CDR3 is TGTGCCAGCAGCCGTACGGTGGGGACCACCTACGAGCAGTACTTC. Translated, it gives CASSRTVGTTYEQYF.

V and J are TRBV9 and TRBJ2-2, with D unresolved. The CDR3 contains 14 residues. Trimming removed 4 bases from V and 3 bases from J, with 10 bases in between. The V gene's germline CDR1 is SGDLS and CDR2 YYNGEE. The CDR3 here is CASSSRLYTGELFF. CDR3 nucleotide sequence: TGTGCCAGCAGCTCACGACTGTACACCGGGGAGCTGTTTTTT.

This clone was detected once. The CDR3 sequence is CASSLDGTSRTDTQYF. CDR3 nucleotide sequence: TGTGCCAGCAGCTTAGATGGGACTAGCCGCACAGATACGCAGTATTTT. The chain carries TRBV7-2 and TRBJ2-3; 9 bases are shared with TRBD2. The CDR3 length is 16 residues. Losses at the gene ends were 1 base for V and 1 base for J; bases not matched to a gene: 3. Germline loops: CDR1 SGHTA, CDR2 FQGNSA.

This chain's CDR3 is CASGDSNTGELFF. DNA of the CDR3: TGTGCTAGTGGGGACAGCAACACCGGGGAGCTGTTTTTT. The gene calls are TRBV12-5 and TRBJ2-2; perhaps TRBD1 as D (6 bases). The CDR3 is 13 amino acids. V was cut by 6 bases and J by 2 bases, with 7 bases left in between. The germline V gene encodes CDR1 LGHNT and CDR2 FRNRAP.

V usage is TRBV19 and J usage is TRBJ2-7; D remains ambiguous. V lost 8 bases to trimming and J lost 5 bases, with 10 bases between them. Looked up from germline, CDR1 is LNHDA and CDR2 is SQIVND (reference sequence). The CDR3 is made up of 11 amino acids. In DNA form, the CDR3 reads TGTGCCAGTGCCGGCCTCGACGAGCAGTACTTC. This codes for CASAGLDEQYF.

V gene TRBV6-5 combines with J gene TRBJ1-2; 9 bases are a match to TRBD1. Trimming took 8 bases from V and 4 from J; bases not matched to a gene: 8. The CDR3 contains 14 residues. CDR1 MNHEY and CDR2 SVGAGI come from the germline V gene. CDR3 DNA: TGTGCCAGCCGGGTGGGACAGGGTCTCTATGGCTACACCTTC. This encodes CASRVGQGLYGYTF.

This clone appeared once. The chain has TRBV5-6 and TRBJ2-3; 13 bases agree with TRBD2. Germline lookup yields CDR1 SGHDT and CDR2 YYEEEE. Trimming took 1 base from V and 6 from J; bases not matched to a gene: 5. This CDR3 comprises 16 residues. The CDR3 coding sequence is TGTGCCAGCAGCTTGCTGAGGACTAGCGGGAGTGATACGCAGTATTTT. Translation gives CASSLLRTSGSDTQYF.

V and J are TRBV5-6 and TRBJ2-7; tentatively, D is TRBD1 (6 bases). V was clipped by 6 bases and J by 7 bases, with 17 bases between them. The CDR3 totals 13 residues. CDR1 SGHDT and CDR2 YYEEEE come from the germline V gene. The CDR3 DNA is TGTGCCAGCACCCCACAGGGTATGTGGGAGCAGTACTTC. This translates into CASTPQGMWEQYF.

V usage is TRBV7-8 and J usage is TRBJ2-5; 12 bases are a match to TRBD2. Per germline, CDR1 SGHVS and CDR2 FQNEAQ. This CDR3 comprises 16 residues. V dropped 5 bases and J dropped 5; count of bases not matched to a gene: 9. The CDR3 spells CASSPRLAGAQETQYF. As DNA, the CDR3 is TGTGCCAGCAGCCCCAGACTAGCGGGAGCCCAGGAGACCCAGTACTTC.

V usage is TRBV6-1 and J usage is TRBJ1-5; D not resolved. This CDR3 comprises 14 residues. Germline CDR1 reads MNHNS; CDR2 reads SASEGT. Between the trimmed V and J ends, which lost 7 bases and 4 bases, there was a span of 14 bases. The CDR3 DNA is TGTGCCAGCACCCTCACCTCCTCAAATCAGCCCCAGCATTTT. Protein: CASTLTSSNQPQHF.

This clone was recorded once. This chain connects TRBV27 to TRBJ1-5; perhaps TRBD1 as D (5 bases). The V gene lost 6 bases and the J gene lost 7 bases, with 22 bases spanning the gap. The CDR3 sequence is 16 residues long. The V gene's germline CDR1 is MNHEY and CDR2 SMNVEV (reference sequence). The CDR3 region has the DNA TGTGCCAGCAGAGTTCCCGGGGTCGGGGGGAGGCAGCCCCAGCATTTT. It specifies CASRVPGVGGRQPQHF.

The CDR3 spells CASSLRLARGYEQYF. CDR3 coding DNA: TGTGCCAGCAGCTTAAGGCTAGCGAGGGGGTACGAGCAGTACTTC. The chain carries TRBV11-2 and TRBJ2-7, with D perhaps TRBD1 or TRBD2 (6 bases each). The V gene's germline CDR1 is SGHAT and CDR2 FQNNGV. The CDR3 extends over 15 amino acids. Trimming removed 2 bases at V and 4 bases at J, with 15 bases between. Together with reference TRBV11-2 and TRBJ2-7, the CDR3 gives the full variable domain: EAGVAQSPRYKIIEKRQSVAFWCNPISGHATLYWYQQILGQGPKLLIQFQNNGVVDDSQLPKDRFSAERLKGVDSTLKIQPAKLEDSAVYLCASSLRLARGYEQYFGPGTRLTVT.

The V and J genes are TRBV13 and TRBJ2-7, with TRBD1 as a possible D gene (6 bases). V was clipped by 3 bases and J by 2 bases, with 11 bases between them. Germline V gene data show CDR1 as PRHDT and CDR2 as FYEKMQ (reference sequence). CDR3 length: 14 residues. CDR3 loop: CASSLRTATYEQYF. The CDR3 coding sequence is TGTGCCAGCAGCTTGAGGACAGCCACCTACGAGCAGTACTTC.

The V and J genes are TRBV6-6 and TRBJ1-5, with unresolved D. The CDR3 covers 14 residues. Trimming left V 6 bases short and J 4 bases short, with 13 bases between. The V gene's germline CDR1 is MNHNY and CDR2 SVGAGI (reference sequence). The DNA of the CDR3 is TGTGCCAGCAGCACCGGGCCAGGTAATCAGCCCCAGCATTTT. Amino acids: CASSTGPGNQPQHF.

The J gene is TRBJ1-4, the V gene TRBV9, with 11 bases that match TRBD1. V shed 3 bases, J shed 9 bases, and the junction held 7 bases outside the gene matches. CDR3 length: 15 amino acids. The germline V gene encodes CDR1 SGDLS and CDR2 YYNGEE. This chain's CDR3 is CASSEAGTGGKKLFF. The CDR3 coding sequence is TGTGCCAGCAGCGAGGCCGGGACAGGGGGGAAAAAACTGTTTTTT.

The chain combines TRBV7-8 with TRBJ1-4, with D unclear. The CDR3 runs to 15 residues. Looked up from germline, CDR1 is SGHVS and CDR2 is FQNEAQ. V was pared by 3 bases and J by 0 bases, with 8 bases between. CDR3 sequence reads: CASSLTSTTNEKLFF. The DNA for the CDR3 is TGTGCCAGCAGCTTGACGTCTACAACTAATGAAAAACTGTTTTTT.